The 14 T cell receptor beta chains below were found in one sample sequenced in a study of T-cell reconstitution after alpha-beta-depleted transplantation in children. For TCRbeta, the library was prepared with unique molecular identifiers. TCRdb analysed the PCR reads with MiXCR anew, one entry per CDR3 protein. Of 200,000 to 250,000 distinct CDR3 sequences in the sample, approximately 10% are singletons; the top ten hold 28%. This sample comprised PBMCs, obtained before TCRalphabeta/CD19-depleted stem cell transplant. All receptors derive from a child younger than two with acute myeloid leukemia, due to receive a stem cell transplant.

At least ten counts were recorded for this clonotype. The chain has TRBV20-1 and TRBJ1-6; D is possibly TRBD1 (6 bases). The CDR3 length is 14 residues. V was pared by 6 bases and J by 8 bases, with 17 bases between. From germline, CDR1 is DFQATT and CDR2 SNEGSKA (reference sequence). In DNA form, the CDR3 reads TGCAGTGCCCCGAGGGGCAGGGGCGATTCACCCCTCCACTTT. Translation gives CSAPRGRGDSPLHF.

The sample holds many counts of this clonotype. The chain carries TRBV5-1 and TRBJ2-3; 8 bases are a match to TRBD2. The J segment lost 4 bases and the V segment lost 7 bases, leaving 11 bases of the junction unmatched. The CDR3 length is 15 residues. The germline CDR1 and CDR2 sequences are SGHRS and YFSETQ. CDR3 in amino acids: CASRVTSATADTQYF. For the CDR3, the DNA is TGCGCCAGCCGGGTGACTAGCGCGACCGCAGATACGCAGTATTTT.

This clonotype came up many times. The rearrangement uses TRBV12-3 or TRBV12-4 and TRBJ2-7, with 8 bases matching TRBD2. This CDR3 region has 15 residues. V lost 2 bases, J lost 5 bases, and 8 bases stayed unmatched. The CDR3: CASSLFRGGLDEQYF. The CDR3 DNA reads TGTGCCAGCAGTTTATTCCGGGGGGGCTTGGACGAGCAGTACTTC.

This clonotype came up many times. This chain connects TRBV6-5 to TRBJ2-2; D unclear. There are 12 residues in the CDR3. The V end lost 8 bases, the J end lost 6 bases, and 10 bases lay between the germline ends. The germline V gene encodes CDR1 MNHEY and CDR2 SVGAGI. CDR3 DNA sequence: TGTGCCAGCGGGATTCGTTCCGGGGAGCTGTTTTTT. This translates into CASGIRSGELFF.

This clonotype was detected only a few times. The CDR3 DNA sequence: TGCGCCAGCAGCTTGTATTTGGGAGGAGGAATGGATACGCAGTATTTT. The encoded protein is CASSLYLGGGMDTQYF. The chain combines TRBV5-1 with TRBJ2-3, with a possible D match to TRBD2 (6 bases). The CDR3 consists of 16 residues. In germline, CDR1 is SGHRS, CDR2 YFSETQ. V was shortened by 1 base and J by 6 bases, with 18 bases between the two germline ends. Looking up the rest from reference TRBV5-1 and TRBJ2-3 gives the full variable domain: KAGVTQTPRYLIKTRGQQVTLSCSPISGHRSVSWYQQTPGQGLQFLFEYFSETQRNKGNFPGRFSGRQFSNSRSEMNVSTLELGDSALYLCASSLYLGGGMDTQYFGPGTRLTVL.

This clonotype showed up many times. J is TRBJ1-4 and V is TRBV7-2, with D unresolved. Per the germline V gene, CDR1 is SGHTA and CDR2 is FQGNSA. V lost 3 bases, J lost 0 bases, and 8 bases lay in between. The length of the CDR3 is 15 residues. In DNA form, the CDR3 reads TGTGCCAGCAGCTTGTGGAGAGCAACTAATGAAAAACTGTTTTTT. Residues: CASSLWRATNEKLFF.

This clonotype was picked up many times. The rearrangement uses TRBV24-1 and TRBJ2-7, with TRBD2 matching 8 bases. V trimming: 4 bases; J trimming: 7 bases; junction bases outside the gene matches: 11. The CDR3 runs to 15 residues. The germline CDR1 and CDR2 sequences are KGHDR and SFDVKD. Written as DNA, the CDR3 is TGTGCCACCAGTGACGCGGGAGGCGGTCGCGGAGAGCAGTACTTC. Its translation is CATSDAGGGRGEQYF.

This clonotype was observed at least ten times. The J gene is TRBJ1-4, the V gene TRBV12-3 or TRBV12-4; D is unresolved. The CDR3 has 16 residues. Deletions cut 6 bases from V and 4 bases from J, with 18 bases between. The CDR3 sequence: CASSTNTGGGNEKLFF. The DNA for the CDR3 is TGTGCCAGCAGCACTAATACGGGAGGCGGTAATGAAAAACTGTTTTTT.

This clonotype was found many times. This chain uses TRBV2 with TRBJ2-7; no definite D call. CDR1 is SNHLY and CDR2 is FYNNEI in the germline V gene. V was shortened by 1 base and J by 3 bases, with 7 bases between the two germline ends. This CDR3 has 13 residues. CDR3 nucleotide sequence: TGTGCCAGCAGTGAAGGGGATCTCTACGAGCAGTACTTC. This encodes CASSEGDLYEQYF. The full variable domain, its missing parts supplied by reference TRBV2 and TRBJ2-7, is EPEVTQTPSHQVTQMGQEVILRCVPISNHLYFYWYRQILGQKVEFLVSFYNNEISEKSEIFDDQFSVERPDGSNFTLKIRSTKLEDSAMYFCASSEGDLYEQYFGPGTRLTVT.

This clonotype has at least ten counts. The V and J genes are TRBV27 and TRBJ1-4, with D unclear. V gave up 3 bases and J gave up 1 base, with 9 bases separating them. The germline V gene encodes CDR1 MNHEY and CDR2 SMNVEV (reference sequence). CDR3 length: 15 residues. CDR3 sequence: CASSLMGVTNEKLFF. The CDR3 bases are TGTGCCAGCAGTTTGATGGGAGTAACTAATGAAAAACTGTTTTTT.

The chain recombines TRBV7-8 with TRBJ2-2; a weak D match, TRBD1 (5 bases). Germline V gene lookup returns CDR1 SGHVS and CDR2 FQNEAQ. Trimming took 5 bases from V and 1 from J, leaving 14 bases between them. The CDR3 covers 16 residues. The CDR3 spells CASSPQARVNTGELFF. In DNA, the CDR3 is TGTGCCAGCAGCCCACAGGCTAGGGTGAACACCGGGGAGCTGTTTTTT.

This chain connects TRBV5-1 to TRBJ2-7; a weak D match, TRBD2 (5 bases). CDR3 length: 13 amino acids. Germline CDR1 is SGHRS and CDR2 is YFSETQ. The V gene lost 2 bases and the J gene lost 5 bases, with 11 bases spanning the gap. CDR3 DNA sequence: TGCGCCAGCAGCTTAGGGAGACGGAACGAGCAGTACTTC. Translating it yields CASSLGRRNEQYF.

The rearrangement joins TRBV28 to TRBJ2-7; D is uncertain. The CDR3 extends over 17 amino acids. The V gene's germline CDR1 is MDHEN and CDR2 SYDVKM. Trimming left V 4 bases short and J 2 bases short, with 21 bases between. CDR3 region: CASSSNAPVGSPYEQYF. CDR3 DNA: TGTGCCAGCAGTTCTAATGCTCCGGTTGGGTCTCCCTACGAGCAGTACTTC. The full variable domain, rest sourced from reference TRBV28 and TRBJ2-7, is DVKVTQSSRYLVKRTGEKVFLECVQDMDHENMFWYRQDPGLGLRLIYFSYDVKMKEKGDIPEGYSVSREKKERFSLILESASTNQTSMYLCASSSNAPVGSPYEQYFGPGTRLTVT.

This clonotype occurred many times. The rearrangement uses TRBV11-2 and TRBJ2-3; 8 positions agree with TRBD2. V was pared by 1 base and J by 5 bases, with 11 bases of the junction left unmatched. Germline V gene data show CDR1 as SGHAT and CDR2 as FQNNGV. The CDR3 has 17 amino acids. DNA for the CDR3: TGTGCCAGCAGCTTAGTTCCCAGCGGGAGTACGAAAGATACGCAGTATTTT. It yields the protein CASSLVPSGSTKDTQYF. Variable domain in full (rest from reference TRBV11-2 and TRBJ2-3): EAGVAQSPRYKIIEKRQSVAFWCNPISGHATLYWYQQILGQGPKLLIQFQNNGVVDDSQLPKDRFSAERLKGVDSTLKIQPAKLEDSAVYLCASSLVPSGSTKDTQYFGPGTRLTVL.